The clone carrying this T cell receptor (beta chain) was observed a few times. Each sample had at least 7 million PBMCs isolated. This entry belongs to a study of blood T cells in healthy people across ages. V shed 5 bases and J shed 4 bases, with 23 bases lying between them. Looked up from germline, CDR1 is MNHEY and CDR2 is SMNVEV (reference sequence). The CDR3 sequence is 17 residues long. Combining a sample-barcoded 5' primer with a J-beta primer mix, a second PCR ran for 7 to 11 cycles. The template-switch adaptor was a 5' adaptor with 12 random nucleotides. It tagged each cDNA molecule. In TCRdb, the 5' RACE reads were re-called with MiXCR into one record per CDR3 protein. This sample yields some 1.4 million distinct CDR3 sequences, of which roughly 45% are seen a single time; 7% to 9.5% belongs to the top ten.

This clonotype was obtained from a woman between 18 and 29 years old in good health. The sequencing input was blood. This chain joins TRBV27 and TRBJ1-1, with D tentatively TRBD1 (6 bases). The CDR3 region is CASSGGGLSVVSTEAFF. CDR3 nucleotides: TGTGCCAGCAGTGGGGGGGGCTTGAGTGTGGTTAGCACTGAAGCTTTCTTT.